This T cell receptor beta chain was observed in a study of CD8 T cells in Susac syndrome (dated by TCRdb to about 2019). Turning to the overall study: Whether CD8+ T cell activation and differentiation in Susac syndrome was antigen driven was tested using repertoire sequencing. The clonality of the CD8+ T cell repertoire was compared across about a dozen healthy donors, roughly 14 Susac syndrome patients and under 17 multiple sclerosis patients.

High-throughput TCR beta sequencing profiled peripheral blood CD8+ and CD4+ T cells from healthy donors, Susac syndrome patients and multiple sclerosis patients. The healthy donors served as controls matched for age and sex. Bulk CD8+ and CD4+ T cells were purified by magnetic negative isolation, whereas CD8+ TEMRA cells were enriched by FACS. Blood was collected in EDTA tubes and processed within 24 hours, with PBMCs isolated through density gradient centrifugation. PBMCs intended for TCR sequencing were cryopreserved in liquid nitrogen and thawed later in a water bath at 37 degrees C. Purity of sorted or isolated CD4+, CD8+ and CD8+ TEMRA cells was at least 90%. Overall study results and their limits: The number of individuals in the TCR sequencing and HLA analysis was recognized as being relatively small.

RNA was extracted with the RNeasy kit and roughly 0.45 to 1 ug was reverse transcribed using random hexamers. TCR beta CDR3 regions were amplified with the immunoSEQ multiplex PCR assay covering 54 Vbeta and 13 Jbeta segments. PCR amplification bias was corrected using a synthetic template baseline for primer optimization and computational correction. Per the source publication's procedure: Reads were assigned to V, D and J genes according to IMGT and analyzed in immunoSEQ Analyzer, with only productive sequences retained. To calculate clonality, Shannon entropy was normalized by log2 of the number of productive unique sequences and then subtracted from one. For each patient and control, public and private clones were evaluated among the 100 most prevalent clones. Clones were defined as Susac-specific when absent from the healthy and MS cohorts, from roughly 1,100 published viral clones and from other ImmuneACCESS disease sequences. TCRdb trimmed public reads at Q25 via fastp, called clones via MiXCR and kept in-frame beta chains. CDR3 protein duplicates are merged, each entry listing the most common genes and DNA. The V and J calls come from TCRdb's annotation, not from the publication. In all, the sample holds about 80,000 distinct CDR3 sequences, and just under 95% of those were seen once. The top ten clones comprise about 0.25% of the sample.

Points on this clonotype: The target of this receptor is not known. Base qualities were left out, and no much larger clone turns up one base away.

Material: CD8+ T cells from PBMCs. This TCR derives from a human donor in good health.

The nucleotide sequence is given as TGTGCCAGCACCCTGTCGGGTACGCAGTATTTT. It translates as CASTLSGTQYF. Here the chain combines TRBV27 and TRBJ2-3, with the D gene not clear enough to name. The germline V gene (reference sequence) yields MNHEY for CDR1 and SMNVEV for CDR2. V is cut by 7 bases and J by 8 bases, and the space between the germline ends is 10 bases. From the cysteine through the phenylalanine, the CDR3 covers 11 amino acids. Left in the record is the CDR3 DNA by itself, 33 bases read in frame from the first base.